Below, 2 T cell receptor beta chains from the same sample are listed, as sequenced in a study of T cell repertoires in cytomegalovirus infection. TCRdb re-analysed the reads in MiXCR, keeping a single row per CDR3 protein. The sample yields roughly 990,000 distinct CDR3 sequences, roughly 31% seen once. Which antigens these TCRs recognize remains unknown. The sequences come from cultured CD8+ T cells from PBMCs, collected from culture after CMV antigen stimulation. The receptors here all came from a human donor in good health (CMV status not recorded). Some clones in this sample may be carry-over from other donors' samples.

This chain joins TRBV27 and TRBJ2-5; D gene ambiguous. V shed 2 bases and J shed 4 bases, with 23 bases lying between them. CDR3 length equals 18 residues. Germline CDR1 is MNHEY and CDR2 is SMNVEV (reference sequence). DNA for the CDR3: TGTGCCAGCAGTTTAAATAGGGTATTGTCGAGTTCGGGAGAGACCCAGTACTTC. The encoded protein is CASSLNRVLSSSGETQYF.

This clonotype came up many times. The V call is TRBV7-6, the J call TRBJ2-1; D unresolved. V was cut by 1 base and J by 5 bases, with 6 bases left in between. This CDR3 contains 13 residues. Per germline, CDR1 SGHVS and CDR2 FNYEAQ. The CDR3 DNA sequence: TGTGCCAGCAGCTTAGGGGGTCACAATGAGCAGTTCTTC. Translation gives CASSLGGHNEQFF.